This T cell receptor (beta chain) was recorded in a study of blood T cell repertoires in COVID-19. This clone has a handful of counts. Only in-frame clones appear in the TCRdb table, and some are missing; sequencing was by immunoSEQ multiplex PCR. The data show about 170,000 clones, around 90% seen once. J was trimmed by 8 bases and V by 4 bases; bases with no gene match: 5. This CDR3 region has 13 residues. Germline CDR1 is MNHEY and CDR2 is SVGAGI. The receptor was isolated from a woman aged 80 or over with COVID-19, enrolled during active disease. The J gene is TRBJ2-1, the V gene TRBV6-5; 7 positions match TRBD2. The sample was peripheral blood. CDR3 nucleotides: TGTGCCAGCAGTTCCCCGGGGGGAGATGAGCAGTTCTTC. This codes for CASSSPGGDEQFF.